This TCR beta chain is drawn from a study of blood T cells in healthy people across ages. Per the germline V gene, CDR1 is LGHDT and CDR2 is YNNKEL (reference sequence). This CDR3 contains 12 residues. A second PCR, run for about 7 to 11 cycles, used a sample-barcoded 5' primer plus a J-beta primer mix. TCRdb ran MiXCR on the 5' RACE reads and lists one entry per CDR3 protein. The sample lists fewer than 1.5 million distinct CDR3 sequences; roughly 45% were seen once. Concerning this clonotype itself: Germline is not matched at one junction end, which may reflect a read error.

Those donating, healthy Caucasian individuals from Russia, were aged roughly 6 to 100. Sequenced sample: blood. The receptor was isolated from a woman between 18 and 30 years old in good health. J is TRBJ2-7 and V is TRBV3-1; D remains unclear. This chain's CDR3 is CASSHLSYEQYF. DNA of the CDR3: TGCGCCAGCAGCCACCTTTCCTACGAGCAGTACTTC.